Presented here are 32 T cell receptor beta chains from one specimen sequenced in a study of identical twins. TCRdb independently ran MiXCR on the 5' RACE reads; one entry per CDR3 protein. The sample gives hundreds of thousands of distinct CDR3 sequences, 15% to 20% of which show up once; around 12% is in the top ten. This sample was also put to use in a study of T cells expressing NK-cell markers.

The specimen sequenced was PBMCs. The origin of the receptors is a young woman in good health.

The genes are TRBV9 and TRBJ2-3, with D unclear. From germline, CDR1 is SGDLS and CDR2 YYNGEE. V dropped 1 base and J dropped 5 bases, with 11 bases sitting between them. This CDR3 spans 14 amino acids. CDR3 residues: CASSVLGPLDTQYF. The CDR3 DNA is TGTGCCAGCAGCGTACTCGGGCCACTAGATACGCAGTATTTT. The whole variable domain, remainder taken from reference TRBV9 and TRBJ2-3, is DSGVTQTPKHLITATGQRVTLRCSPRSGDLSVYWYQQSLDQGLQFLIQYYNGEERAKGNILERFSAQQFPDLHSELNLSSLELGDSALYFCASSVLGPLDTQYFGPGTRLTVL.

This clonotype was counted a few times. The rearrangement uses TRBV10-3 and TRBJ2-7; D tentatively reads TRBD1 or TRBD2 (6 bases each). This CDR3 has 12 amino acids. Trimming removed 7 bases from V and 3 bases from J, with 10 bases in between. Germline V gives CDR1 ENHRY, CDR2 SYGVKD. This CDR3 is CAIKEGVYEQYF. CDR3 bases: TGTGCCATCAAGGAGGGGGTCTACGAGCAGTACTTC.

This chain connects TRBV5-1 to TRBJ2-2, with D tentatively TRBD1 or TRBD2 (5 bases each). Trimming removed 1 base from V and 1 base from J, with 11 bases in between. Germline lookup yields CDR1 SGHRS and CDR2 YFSETQ. This CDR3 is built from 16 residues. The CDR3: CASSLTTGGNTGELFF. DNA of the CDR3: TGCGCCAGCAGCTTGACGACTGGGGGGAACACCGGGGAGCTGTTTTTT.

This chain uses TRBV2 with TRBJ2-3; TRBD2 matches at 12 bases. The CDR3 is 17 amino acids. V lost 6 bases, J lost 0 bases, and 7 bases stayed unmatched. The germline V gene has CDR1 SNHLY and CDR2 FYNNEI. CDR3 bases: TGTGCCAGCAGCCTGACTAGCGGGGGCTCAAGCACAGATACGCAGTATTTT. It translates to CASSLTSGGSSTDTQYF.

The chain is built from TRBV24-1 and TRBJ1-1; no reliable D call. CDR1 is KGHDR and CDR2 is SFDVKD in the germline V gene. CDR3 length: 14 residues. V was clipped by 12 bases and J by 3 bases, with 19 bases between them. CDR3 sequence reads: CAPQRVGLYTEAFF. The CDR3 DNA follows: TGTGCCCCACAGCGCGTGGGCTTATACACTGAAGCTTTCTTT.

Ten or more counts support this clonotype. The J gene is TRBJ2-1, the V gene TRBV6-5; no firm D call. Between the trimmed V and J ends, which lost 0 bases and 5 bases, there was a span of 8 bases. Germline V gene sequence: CDR1 MNHEY, CDR2 SVGAGI. The CDR3 runs 14 residues. CDR3 nucleotides: TGTGCCAGCAGTTACTCGATCTGGGACAATGAGCAGTTCTTC. Translated, it gives CASSYSIWDNEQFF.

This clonotype occurred a few times. This rearrangement joins TRBV7-3 to TRBJ1-2, with 8 bases that match TRBD1. The V segment lost 3 bases and the J segment 6 bases; nucleotides outside the gene matches: 3. CDR1 and CDR2 (germline): SGHTA, FQGTGA. This CDR3 is 13 amino acids long. The CDR3 reads CASSLDRENGYTF. The CDR3 DNA sequence: TGTGCCAGCAGCTTGGACAGGGAGAATGGCTACACCTTC.

This clonotype came up a few times. The J gene is TRBJ1-2, the V gene TRBV6-1; TRBD1 might be the D (5 bases). CDR1 MNHNS and CDR2 SASEGT come from the germline V gene. The V and J ends lost 4 bases and 3 bases respectively, with 21 bases between them. The CDR3 length is 17 residues. The CDR3 sequence: CASSVGRVALLYYGYTF. For the CDR3, the DNA is TGTGCCAGCAGTGTTGGCAGGGTCGCCCTCTTGTACTATGGCTACACCTTC.

This clonotype was picked up a small number of times. This chain joins TRBV6-5 and TRBJ2-1; no definite D call. V lost 2 bases and J 7 bases, leaving 9 bases between the germline ends. CDR1 is MNHEY, CDR2 SVGAGI, per germline. The CDR3 spans 13 residues. CDR3 amino acids: CASSYGSQNEQFF. CDR3 sequence (DNA): TGTGCCAGCAGTTACGGCTCACAGAATGAGCAGTTCTTC.

This clonotype has a handful of counts. The V and J genes are TRBV18 and TRBJ2-5; 11 nucleotides line up with TRBD2. The V gene end was trimmed by 4 bases and the J gene end by 5 bases; junction bases not matched to a gene: 0. CDR1 KGHSH and CDR2 LQKENI come from the germline V gene. CDR3 size: 13 residues. Here the CDR3 reads CASSRTSGETQYF. The DNA of the CDR3 is TGTGCCAGCTCACGGACTAGCGGGGAGACCCAGTACTTC. Looking up the rest from reference TRBV18 and TRBJ2-5 gives the full variable domain: NAGVMQNPRHLVRRRGQEARLRCSPMKGHSHVYWYRQLPEEGLKFMVYLQKENIIDESGMPKERFSAEFPKEGPSILRIQQVVRGDSAAYFCASSRTSGETQYFGPGTRLLVL.

In nucleotides, the CDR3 is TGTGCCAGCAGTTACGATGGGCGGGTGGAGCAGTTCTTC. This encodes CASSYDGRVEQFF. The rearrangement joins TRBV6-6 to TRBJ2-1, with a weak D call TRBD2 (5 bases). V was shortened by 2 bases and J by 10 bases, with 12 bases between the two germline ends. The CDR3 spans 13 residues. Germline CDR1 and CDR2: MNHNY and SVGAGI (reference sequence).

A few counts support this clonotype. This rearrangement joins TRBV29-1 to TRBJ2-1; 7 bases fit TRBD2. Unmatched junction bases numbered 7, after V lost 7 bases and J lost 10 bases. CDR1 and CDR2 from the germline V gene are SQVTM and ANQGSEA. The CDR3 contains 11 residues. CDR3 bases: TGCAGCGGGGGGGGATATGGGGAGCAGTTCTTC. Protein sequence: CSGGGYGEQFF.

This chain connects TRBV10-3 to TRBJ2-7; D call uncertain. Germline loops: CDR1 ENHRY, CDR2 SYGVKD. The CDR3 consists of 13 residues. As DNA, the CDR3 is TGTGCAACCCAAGGCCCCCGTTCTTCCGAGCAGTACTTC. Encoded protein: CATQGPRSSEQYF.

This clonotype was counted many times. The V call is TRBV20-1, the J call TRBJ1-1; D not resolved. Germline CDR1 DFQATT, CDR2 SNEGSKA (reference sequence). The CDR3 runs to 12 residues. Trimming took 5 bases from V and 2 from J, leaving 9 bases between them. The DNA for the CDR3 is TGCAGTGCTCCCGCAGACAACACTGAAGCTTTCTTT. Protein sequence: CSAPADNTEAFF.

The V call is TRBV6-1, the J call TRBJ1-1, with TRBD1 as a possible D gene (5 bases). This CDR3 region has 13 residues. The V end was cut by 5 bases, the J end by 6 bases, with 13 bases between. Germline CDR1 reads MNHNS; CDR2 reads SASEGT. CDR3 amino acids: CASSMNRGPEAFF. CDR3 DNA sequence: TGTGCCAGCAGTATGAACCGGGGCCCTGAAGCTTTCTTT.

The chain joins TRBV20-1 to TRBJ2-7; 8 positions agree with TRBD2. CDR3 length: 14 amino acids. Trimming at V came to 2 bases and at J to 2 bases, leaving 5 bases not matched to a gene. The V gene's germline CDR1 is DFQATT and CDR2 SNEGSKA (reference sequence). CDR3 region: CSARPTAGAYEQYF. The CDR3 bases are TGCAGTGCTAGACCTACAGCGGGAGCCTACGAGCAGTACTTC.

In its sample, this clonotype was seen a few times. The CDR3: CSASQGAEWAEAFF. In nucleotides, the CDR3 is TGCAGTGCTAGCCAGGGGGCTGAATGGGCTGAAGCTTTCTTT. The chain joins TRBV20-1 to TRBJ1-1; TRBD1 matches 8 bases. This CDR3 spans 14 amino acids. The germline V gene has CDR1 DFQATT and CDR2 SNEGSKA (reference sequence). With 3 bases clipped from V and 6 bases from J, the junction kept 9 bases outside the gene matches.

In this sample, this clonotype turned up a few times. The V and J genes are TRBV12-3 or TRBV12-4 and TRBJ1-2; D is ambiguous. The CDR3 is 11 amino acids. Trimming removed 3 bases from V and 14 bases from J, with 13 bases in between. In nucleotides, the CDR3 is TGTGCCAGCAGTTTTGAGTCGGAGTGTACCTTC. It encodes CASSFESECTF.

This sequence joins TRBV6-4 and TRBJ1-5; D is ambiguous. CDR1 is MRHNA, CDR2 SNTAGT, per germline. With 1 base removed from V and 2 bases from J, the gap between germline ends came to 9 bases. This CDR3 has 15 amino acids. The CDR3: CASSDLPQGNQPQHF. CDR3 DNA: TGTGCCAGCAGTGACTTACCTCAGGGCAATCAGCCCCAGCATTTT.

The gene calls are TRBV4-3 and TRBJ2-1, with TRBD1 matching 8 bases. The CDR3 has 16 amino acids. CDR1 is LGHNA and CDR2 is YSLEER in the germline V gene. V lost 1 base and J lost 6; bases outside the gene matches: 8. The CDR3 here is CASSQGHGTGGNEQFF. In nucleotides, the CDR3 is TGCGCCAGCAGCCAAGGACACGGGACAGGAGGCAATGAGCAGTTCTTC.

There are a few counts of this clonotype. The V and J genes are TRBV7-2 and TRBJ2-7; D not resolved. The CDR3 covers 12 residues. Germline CDR1 SGHTA, CDR2 FQGNSA. The V end was cut by 2 bases, the J end by 6 bases, with 8 bases between. CDR3: CASSLSRFEQYF. CDR3 DNA sequence: TGTGCCAGCAGCTTATCTCGATTCGAGCAGTACTTC.

This clonotype was detected a few times. This rearrangement joins TRBV5-6 to TRBJ1-1; D unresolved. The CDR3 covers 16 residues. The germline V gene has CDR1 SGHDT and CDR2 YYEEEE. Trimming took 0 bases from V and 2 from J, leaving 14 bases between them. This chain's CDR3 is CASSLDLGPLNTEAFF. Here the CDR3 DNA reads TGTGCCAGCAGCTTGGACCTCGGACCTCTTAACACTGAAGCTTTCTTT.

The chain couples TRBV5-6 to TRBJ1-1; 7 bases align to TRBD1. Germline-derived CDR1 and CDR2 are SGHDT and YYEEEE. V lost 3 bases, J lost 5 bases, and 10 bases stayed unmatched. This CDR3 spans 15 amino acids. The CDR3 DNA sequence: TGTGCCAGCAGCTACCCGACAGGGAGAAGGACTGAAGCTTTCTTT. Translated, it gives CASSYPTGRRTEAFF.

Here the CDR3 reads CASSYSLRTYQETQYF. Here the CDR3 DNA reads TGTGCCAGCAGTTACTCGTTAAGGACATACCAAGAGACCCAGTACTTC. The genes are TRBV6-2 or TRBV6-3 and TRBJ2-5, with D possibly TRBD1 on 5 matching bases. Trimming removed 0 bases at V and 0 bases at J, with 11 bases between. This CDR3 region has 16 residues. From germline, CDR1 is MNHEY and CDR2 SVGEGT.

Ten or more counts support this clonotype. This sequence joins TRBV12-3 or TRBV12-4 and TRBJ1-2; D perhaps matches TRBD1 (6 bases). The germline V and J ends were trimmed by 5 bases and 4 bases, with 11 bases remaining between them. This CDR3 has 13 residues. The CDR3 loop reads CASSPGQTYGYTF. In DNA, the CDR3 is TGTGCCAGCAGTCCGGGACAAACCTATGGCTACACCTTC.

The rearrangement uses TRBV10-3 and TRBJ2-7, with 12 nucleotides matching TRBD2. Germline trimming cut 4 bases from V and 2 bases from J; bases unmatched to any gene: 3. Germline lookup yields CDR1 ENHRY and CDR2 SYGVKD. CDR3 size: 15 residues. CDR3 DNA: TGTGCCATCAGTGCCCTAGCGGGGGGGCCCTACGAGCAGTACTTC. Its protein is CAISALAGGPYEQYF.

Written as DNA, the CDR3 is TGTGCCAGCAGCCCCCCGGGACAGGGTCGTCATGAGCAGTTCTTC. It specifies CASSPPGQGRHEQFF. The V gene is TRBV7-9, the J gene TRBJ2-1; 9 bases line up with TRBD1. Losses at the gene ends were 5 bases for V and 8 bases for J; bases not matched to a gene: 10. Per germline, CDR1 SEHNR and CDR2 FQNEAQ (reference sequence). The CDR3 has 15 residues.

This clonotype was counted many times. This chain joins TRBV12-3 or TRBV12-4 and TRBJ2-7; D may be TRBD1 (6 bases). This CDR3 is built from 13 residues. V lost 5 bases and J 2 bases, leaving 10 bases between the germline ends. This CDR3 reads CASSLDSTYEQYF. CDR3 DNA: TGTGCCAGCAGTCTGGACAGTACCTACGAGCAGTACTTC.

This clonotype occurred a few times. J is TRBJ2-3 and V is TRBV20-1; 10 nucleotides align to TRBD2. CDR1 DFQATT and CDR2 SNEGSKA come from the germline V gene (reference sequence). V gave up 0 bases and J gave up 8 bases; unmatched junction bases: 14. The CDR3 is 17 amino acids. CDR3 sequence (DNA): TGCAGTGCTAGAGATTTAGCGGGGGGCCCCACCGCTACTACGCAGTATTTT. Amino acid sequence: CSARDLAGGPTATTQYF.

This clonotype turned up a few times. This rearrangement joins TRBV29-1 to TRBJ2-2; TRBD1 matches at 7 bases. Germline CDR1 is SQVTM and CDR2 is ANQGSEA. The CDR3 extends over 12 amino acids. Unmatched junction bases numbered 1, after V lost 3 bases and J lost 6 bases. For the CDR3, the DNA is TGCAGCGTTGACAGGGGGTCCGGGGAGCTGTTTTTT. Encoded protein: CSVDRGSGELFF.

V is TRBV18 and J is TRBJ1-4, with unresolved D. The V gene lost 2 bases and the J gene lost 5 bases, with 3 bases spanning the gap. Germline lookup yields CDR1 KGHSH and CDR2 LQKENI. The CDR3 has 12 residues. The CDR3 region has the DNA TGTGCCAGCTCACCAGGGAATGAAAAACTGTTTTTT. Translated: CASSPGNEKLFF.

A note on this clonotype: A read error may be the cause here, since a much bigger clone is one base away. CDR3 sequence (DNA): TGCGCCAGCAGCTTGGGACAGGTAACAGATACGCAGTATTTT. Protein product: CASSLGQVTDTQYF. The chain carries TRBV5-1 and TRBJ2-3, with a possible D match to TRBD1 (6 bases). V was shortened by 0 bases and J by 3 bases, with 8 bases between the two germline ends. This CDR3 spans 14 amino acids. Germline V gene sequence: CDR1 SGHRS, CDR2 YFSETQ.